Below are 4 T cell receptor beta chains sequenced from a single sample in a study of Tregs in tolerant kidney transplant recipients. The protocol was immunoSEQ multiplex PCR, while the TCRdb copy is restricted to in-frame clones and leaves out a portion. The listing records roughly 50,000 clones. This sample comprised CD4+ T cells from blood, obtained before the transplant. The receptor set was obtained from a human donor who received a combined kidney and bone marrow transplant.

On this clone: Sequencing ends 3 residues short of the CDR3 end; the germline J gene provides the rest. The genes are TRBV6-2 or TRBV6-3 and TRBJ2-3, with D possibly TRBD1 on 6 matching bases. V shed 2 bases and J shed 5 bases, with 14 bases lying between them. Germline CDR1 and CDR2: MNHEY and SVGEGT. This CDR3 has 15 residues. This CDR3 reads CASSYPRAGVDTQYF. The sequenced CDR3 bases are TGTGCCAGCAGTTACCCTCGGGCAGGGGTAGATACG.

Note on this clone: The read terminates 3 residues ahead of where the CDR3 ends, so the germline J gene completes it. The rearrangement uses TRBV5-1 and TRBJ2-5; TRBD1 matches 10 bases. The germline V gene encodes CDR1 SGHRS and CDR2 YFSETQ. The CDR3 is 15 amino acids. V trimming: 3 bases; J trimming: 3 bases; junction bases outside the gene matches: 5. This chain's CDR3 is CASSSYGTGEETQYF. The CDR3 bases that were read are TGCGCCAGCAGCTCCTACGGGACAGGGGAAGAGACC.

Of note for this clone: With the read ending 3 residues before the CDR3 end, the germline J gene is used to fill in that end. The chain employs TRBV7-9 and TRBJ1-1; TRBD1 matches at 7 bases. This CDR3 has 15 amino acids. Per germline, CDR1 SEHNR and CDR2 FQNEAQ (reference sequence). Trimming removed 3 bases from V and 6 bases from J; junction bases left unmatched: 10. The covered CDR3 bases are TGTGCCAGCAGCTTTAGAGGGACCGGGACAGCTGAA. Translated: CASSFRGTGTAE. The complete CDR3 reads CASSFRGTGTAEAFF.

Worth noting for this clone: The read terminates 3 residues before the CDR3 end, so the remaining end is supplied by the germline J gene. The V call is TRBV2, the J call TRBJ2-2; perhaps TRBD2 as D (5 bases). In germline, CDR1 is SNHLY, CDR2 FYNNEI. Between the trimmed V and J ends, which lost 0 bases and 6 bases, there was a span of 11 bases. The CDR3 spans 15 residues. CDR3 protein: CASSEALRGAGELFF. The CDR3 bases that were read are TGTGCCAGCAGTGAAGCGCTTCGGGGTGCCGGGGAG.